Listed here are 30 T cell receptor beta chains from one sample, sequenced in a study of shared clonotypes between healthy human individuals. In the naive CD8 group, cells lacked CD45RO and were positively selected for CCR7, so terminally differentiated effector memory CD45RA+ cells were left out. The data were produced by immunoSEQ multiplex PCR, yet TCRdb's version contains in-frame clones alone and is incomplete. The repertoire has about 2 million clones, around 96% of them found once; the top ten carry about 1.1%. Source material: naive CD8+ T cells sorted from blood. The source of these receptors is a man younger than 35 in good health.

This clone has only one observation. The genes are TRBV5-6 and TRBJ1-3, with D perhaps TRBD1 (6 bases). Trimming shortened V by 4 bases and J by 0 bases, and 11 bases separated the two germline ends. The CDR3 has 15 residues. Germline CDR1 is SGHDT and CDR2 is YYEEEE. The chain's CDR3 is CASSVGTNSGNTIYF. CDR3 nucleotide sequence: TGTGCCAGCAGCGTCGGGACAAACTCTGGAAACACCATATATTTT.

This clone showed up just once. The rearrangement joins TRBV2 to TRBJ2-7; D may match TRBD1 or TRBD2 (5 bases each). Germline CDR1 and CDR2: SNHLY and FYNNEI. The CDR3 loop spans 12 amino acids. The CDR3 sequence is CAARMGAYEQYF. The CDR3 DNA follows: TGTGCTGCACGGATGGGGGCCTACGAGCAGTACTTC.

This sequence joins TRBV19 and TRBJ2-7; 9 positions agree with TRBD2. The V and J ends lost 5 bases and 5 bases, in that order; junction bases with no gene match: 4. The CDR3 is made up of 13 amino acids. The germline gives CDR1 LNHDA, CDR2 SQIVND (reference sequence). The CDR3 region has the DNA TGTGCCAGTAGTCTGGGACTAGCTGACGAGCAGTACTTC. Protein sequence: CASSLGLADEQYF. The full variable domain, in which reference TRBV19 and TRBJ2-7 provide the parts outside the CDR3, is DGGITQSPKYLFRKEGQNVTLSCEQNLNHDAMYWYRQDPGQGLRLIYYSQIVNDFQKGDIAEGYSVSREKKESFPLTVTSAQKNPTAFYLCASSLGLADEQYFGPGTRLTVT.

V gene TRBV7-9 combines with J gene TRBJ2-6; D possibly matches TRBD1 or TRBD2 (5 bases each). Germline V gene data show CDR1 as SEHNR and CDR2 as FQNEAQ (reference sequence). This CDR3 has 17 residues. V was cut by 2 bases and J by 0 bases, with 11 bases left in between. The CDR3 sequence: CASSLRDGDSGANVLTF. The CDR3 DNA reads TGTGCCAGCAGCTTACGGGACGGTGACTCTGGGGCCAACGTCCTGACTTTC. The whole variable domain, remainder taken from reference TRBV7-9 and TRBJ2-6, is DTGVSQNPRHKITKRGQNVTFRCDPISEHNRLYWYRQTLGQGPEFLTYFQNEAQLEKSRLLSDRFSAERPKGSFSTLEIQRTEQGDSAMYLCASSLRDGDSGANVLTFGAGSRLTVL.

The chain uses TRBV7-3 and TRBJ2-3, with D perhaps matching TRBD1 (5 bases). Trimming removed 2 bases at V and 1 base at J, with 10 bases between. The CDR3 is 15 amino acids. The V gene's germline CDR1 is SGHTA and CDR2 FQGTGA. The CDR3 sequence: CASSLQGTGTDTQYF. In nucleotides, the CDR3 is TGTGCCAGCAGCTTACAGGGTACGGGCACAGATACGCAGTATTTT.

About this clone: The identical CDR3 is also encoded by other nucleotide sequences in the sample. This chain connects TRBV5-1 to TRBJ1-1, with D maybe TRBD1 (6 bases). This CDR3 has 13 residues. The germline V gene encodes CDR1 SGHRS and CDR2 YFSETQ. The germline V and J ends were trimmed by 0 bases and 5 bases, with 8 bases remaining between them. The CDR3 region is CASSLGGGTEAFF. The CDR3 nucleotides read TGCGCCAGCAGCTTGGGAGGGGGAACTGAAGCTTTCTTT.

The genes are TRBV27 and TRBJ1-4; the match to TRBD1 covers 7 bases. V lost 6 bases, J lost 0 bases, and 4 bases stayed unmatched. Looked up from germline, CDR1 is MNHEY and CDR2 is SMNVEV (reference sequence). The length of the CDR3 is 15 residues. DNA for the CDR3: TGTGCCAGCAGGCCGGGACAGCCAACTAATGAAAAACTGTTTTTT. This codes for CASRPGQPTNEKLFF.

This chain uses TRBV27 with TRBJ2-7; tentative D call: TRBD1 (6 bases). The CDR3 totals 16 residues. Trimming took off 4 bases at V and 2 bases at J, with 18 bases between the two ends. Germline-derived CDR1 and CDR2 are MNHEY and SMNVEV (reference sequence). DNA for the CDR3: TGTGCCAGCAGTTCATCCCTCCTGGACAGAGCCTACGAGCAGTACTTC. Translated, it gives CASSSSLLDRAYEQYF.

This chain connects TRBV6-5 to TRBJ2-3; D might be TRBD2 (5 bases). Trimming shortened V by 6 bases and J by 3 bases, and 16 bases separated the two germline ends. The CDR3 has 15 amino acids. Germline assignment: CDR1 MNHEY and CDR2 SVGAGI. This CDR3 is CASRKNPGGTDTQYF. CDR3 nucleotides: TGTGCCAGCAGAAAAAACCCGGGCGGGACAGATACGCAGTATTTT.

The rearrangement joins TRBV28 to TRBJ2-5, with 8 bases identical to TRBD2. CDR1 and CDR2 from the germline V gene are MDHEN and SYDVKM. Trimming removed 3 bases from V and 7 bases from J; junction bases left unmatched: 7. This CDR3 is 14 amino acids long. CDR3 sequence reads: CASSFSGLEGTQYF. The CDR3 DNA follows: TGTGCCAGCAGTTTTTCGGGACTAGAGGGGACCCAGTACTTC.

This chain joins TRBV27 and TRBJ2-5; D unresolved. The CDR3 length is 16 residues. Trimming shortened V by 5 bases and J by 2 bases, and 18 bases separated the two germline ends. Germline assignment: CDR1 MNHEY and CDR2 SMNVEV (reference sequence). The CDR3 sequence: CASSPSRGEVQETQYF. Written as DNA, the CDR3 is TGTGCCAGCAGTCCTAGTCGTGGGGAAGTACAAGAGACCCAGTACTTC.

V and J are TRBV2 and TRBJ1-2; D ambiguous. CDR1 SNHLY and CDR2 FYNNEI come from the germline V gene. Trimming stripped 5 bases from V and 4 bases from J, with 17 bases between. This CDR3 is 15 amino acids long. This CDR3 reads CASSLPTDGIYGYTF. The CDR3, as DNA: TGTGCCAGCAGTCTACCCACAGACGGAATCTATGGCTACACCTTC.

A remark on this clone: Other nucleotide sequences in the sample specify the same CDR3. In DNA, the CDR3 is TGTGCCAGCAGCTCCTTGGAGACCCAGTACTTC. It yields the protein CASSSLETQYF. This chain links TRBV7-9 with TRBJ2-5, with D unclear. V lost 4 bases to trimming and J lost 5 bases, with 5 bases between them. Germline CDR1 reads SEHNR; CDR2 reads FQNEAQ (reference sequence). The CDR3 has 11 residues.

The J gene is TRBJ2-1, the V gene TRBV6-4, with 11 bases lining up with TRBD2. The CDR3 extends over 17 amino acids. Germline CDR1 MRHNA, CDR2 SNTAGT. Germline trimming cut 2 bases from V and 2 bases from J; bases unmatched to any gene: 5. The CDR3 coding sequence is TGTGCCAGCAGTGACCAGGGGACTAGCGGCCCCTACAATGAGCAGTTCTTC. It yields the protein CASSDQGTSGPYNEQFF.

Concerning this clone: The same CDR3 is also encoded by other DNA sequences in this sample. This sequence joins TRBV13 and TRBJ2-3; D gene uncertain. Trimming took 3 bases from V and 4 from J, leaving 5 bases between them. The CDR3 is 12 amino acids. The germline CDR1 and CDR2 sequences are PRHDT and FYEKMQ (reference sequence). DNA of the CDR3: TGTGCCAGCAGCTTTCTATCAGATACGCAGTATTTT. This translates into CASSFLSDTQYF.

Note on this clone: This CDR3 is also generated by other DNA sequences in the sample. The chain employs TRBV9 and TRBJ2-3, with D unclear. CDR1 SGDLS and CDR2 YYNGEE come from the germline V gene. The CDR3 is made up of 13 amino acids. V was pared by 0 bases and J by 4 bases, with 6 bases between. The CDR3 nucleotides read TGTGCCAGCAGCGTAGAAGATCCAGATACGCAGTATTTT. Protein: CASSVEDPDTQYF.

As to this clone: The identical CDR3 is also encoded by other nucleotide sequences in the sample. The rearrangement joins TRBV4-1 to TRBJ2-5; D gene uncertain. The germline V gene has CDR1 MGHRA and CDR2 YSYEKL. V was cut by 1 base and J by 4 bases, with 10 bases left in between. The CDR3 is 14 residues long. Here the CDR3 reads CASSQVLGSETQYF. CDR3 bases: TGCGCCAGCAGCCAAGTTTTGGGGTCAGAGACCCAGTACTTC.

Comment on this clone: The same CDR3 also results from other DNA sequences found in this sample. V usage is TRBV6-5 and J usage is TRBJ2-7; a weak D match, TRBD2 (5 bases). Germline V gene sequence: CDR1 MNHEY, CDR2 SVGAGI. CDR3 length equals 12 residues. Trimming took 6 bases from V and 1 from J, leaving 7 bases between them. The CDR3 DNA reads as TGTGCCAGCAGCCCGGGGTCCTACGAGCAGTACTTC. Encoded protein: CASSPGSYEQYF.

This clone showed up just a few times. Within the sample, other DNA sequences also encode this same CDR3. The CDR3 coding sequence is TGTGCCAGTAGTATACGGGACACCAATCAGCCCCAGCATTTT. Translated: CASSIRDTNQPQHF. This chain connects TRBV19 to TRBJ1-5; possibly TRBD1 for D (6 bases). Germline V CDR1 and CDR2: LNHDA, SQIVND (reference sequence). Trimming shortened V by 2 bases and J by 3 bases, and 8 bases separated the two germline ends. The CDR3 is 14 amino acids.

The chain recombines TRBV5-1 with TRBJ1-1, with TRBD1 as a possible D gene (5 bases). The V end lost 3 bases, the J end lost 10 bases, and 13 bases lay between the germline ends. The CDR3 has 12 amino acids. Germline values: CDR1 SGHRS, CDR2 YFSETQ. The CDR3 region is CASSWDDGGAFF. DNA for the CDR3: TGCGCCAGCAGCTGGGACGATGGGGGAGCTTTCTTT.

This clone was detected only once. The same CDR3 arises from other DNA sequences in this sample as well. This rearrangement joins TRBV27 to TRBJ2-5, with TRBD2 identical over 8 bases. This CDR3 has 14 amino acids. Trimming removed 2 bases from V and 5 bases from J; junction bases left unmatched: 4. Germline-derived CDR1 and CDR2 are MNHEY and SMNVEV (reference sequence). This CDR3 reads CASSLAGGLETQYF. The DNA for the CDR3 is TGTGCCAGCAGTTTAGCGGGGGGCCTGGAGACCCAGTACTTC.

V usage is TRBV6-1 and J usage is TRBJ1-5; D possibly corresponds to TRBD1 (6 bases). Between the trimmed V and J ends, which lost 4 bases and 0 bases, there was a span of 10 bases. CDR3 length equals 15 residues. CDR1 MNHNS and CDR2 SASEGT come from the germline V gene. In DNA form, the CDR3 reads TGTGCCAGCAGTGTAGTGGGGGCTAGCAATCAGCCCCAGCATTTT. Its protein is CASSVVGASNQPQHF.

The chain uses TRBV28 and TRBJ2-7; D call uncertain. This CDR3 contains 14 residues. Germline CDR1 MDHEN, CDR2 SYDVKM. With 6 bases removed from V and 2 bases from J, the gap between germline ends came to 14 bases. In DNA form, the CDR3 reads TGTGCCAGCAGCCTCTTTTACGGCGCCTACGAGCAGTACTTC. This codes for CASSLFYGAYEQYF.

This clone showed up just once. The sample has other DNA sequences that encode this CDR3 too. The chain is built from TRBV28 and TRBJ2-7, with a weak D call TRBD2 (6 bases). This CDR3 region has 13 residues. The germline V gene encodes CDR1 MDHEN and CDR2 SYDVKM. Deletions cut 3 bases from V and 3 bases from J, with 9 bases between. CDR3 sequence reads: CASSFIGSYEQYF. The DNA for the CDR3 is TGTGCCAGCAGTTTCATCGGGAGCTACGAGCAGTACTTC.

The CDR3 here is CASSERGGLIGAFF. DNA for the CDR3: TGTGCCAGCAGTGAACGAGGAGGGTTAATAGGAGCTTTCTTT. This chain connects TRBV6-1 to TRBJ1-1; D remains unclear. This CDR3 has 14 amino acids. Trimming cost V 2 bases and J 10 bases, with 17 bases left between them. Germline CDR1 MNHNS, CDR2 SASEGT.

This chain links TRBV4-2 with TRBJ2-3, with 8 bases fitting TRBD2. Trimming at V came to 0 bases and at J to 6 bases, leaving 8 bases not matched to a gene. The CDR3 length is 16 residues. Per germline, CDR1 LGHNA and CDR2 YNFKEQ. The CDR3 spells CASSQDRSSGYDTQYF. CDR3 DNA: TGTGCCAGCAGCCAAGATCGATCTAGCGGGTATGATACGCAGTATTTT.

The CDR3 is CSVDRLDTEAFF. The CDR3 bases are TGCAGCGTTGACAGGTTGGACACTGAAGCTTTCTTT. This chain links TRBV29-1 with TRBJ1-1; D ambiguous. Trimming left V 3 bases short and J 3 bases short, with 8 bases between. Per germline, CDR1 SQVTM and CDR2 ANQGSEA. This CDR3 contains 12 residues.

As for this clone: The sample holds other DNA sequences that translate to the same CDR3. The CDR3 reads CASSYGANYGYTF. The CDR3 DNA sequence: TGTGCCAGCAGTTACGGGGCTAACTATGGCTACACCTTC. The chain links TRBV27 to TRBJ1-2; D gene uncertain. Per germline, CDR1 MNHEY and CDR2 SMNVEV (reference sequence). The V and J ends lost 4 bases and 0 bases respectively, with 6 bases between them. The length of the CDR3 is 13 residues.

The CDR3 DNA sequence: TGTGCCAGCAGCTTAGCATTATTGTACGAGCAGTACTTC. It specifies CASSLALLYEQYF. This rearrangement joins TRBV11-2 to TRBJ2-7; D is ambiguous. CDR1 and CDR2 (germline): SGHAT, FQNNGV. Trimming cost V 1 base and J 4 bases, with 8 bases left between them. The CDR3 covers 13 residues.

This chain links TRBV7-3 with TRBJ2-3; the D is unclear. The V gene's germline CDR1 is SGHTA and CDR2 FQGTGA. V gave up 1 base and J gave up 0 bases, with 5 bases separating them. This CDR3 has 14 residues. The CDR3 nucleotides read TGTGCCAGCAGCTTAATTTATAGCACAGATACGCAGTATTTT. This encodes CASSLIYSTDTQYF.